This T cell receptor beta chain emerged from a study of T-cell memory formation after mild COVID-19. Via MiXCR, TCRdb re-called the 5' RACE reads, giving one row per CDR3 protein. The sample yields about 110,000 distinct CDR3 sequences, roughly a sixth seen once. J was trimmed by 6 bases and V by 4 bases; bases with no gene match: 7. Germline values: CDR1 ENHRY, CDR2 SYGVKD. The CDR3 covers 15 residues. The receptor comes from a man between 18 and 35 years old who had mild COVID-19 (a few samples of this study predate the infection). Cell type and time point are not known. The sample comprised PBMCs or a T cell subset sorted from them (not recorded which). The chain uses TRBV10-3 and TRBJ2-7, with TRBD2 matching 12 bases. The CDR3 nucleotides read TGTGCCATCAGTGGGTCTAGCGGGGGGGTTGGCGAGCAGTACGTC. Its protein product is CAISGSSGGVGEQYV.